This is a list of T cell receptor beta chains from one sample in a study of post-analysis software for immune sequencing data. TCRdb reanalysed the PCR reads using MiXCR and keeps one entry per CDR3 protein. The table records roughly 600,000 distinct CDR3 sequences, 44% of them present only once. Material: blood. These receptors were obtained from a girl aged 10-17 years with multiple sclerosis. The CDR3 runs from the conserved cysteine through the conserved F or W. A D gene is named only where the DNA matches it firmly. Part of the rows lack a size; the others show once, few, many or a class for expanded clones.

j_call | d_call | clone_size | v_call | cdr3_nt | cdr3_aa
TRBJ2-5 | TRBD1 | . | TRBV20-1 | TGCAGTGCTAGATCTCCGGGCAGGGGGCGCCGGGAGACCCGGTACTTC | CSARSPGRGRRETRYF
TRBJ1-2 | TRBD1 | . | TRBV5-8 | TGTGCCAGCAGCTTGACAGGGGATGACTATGGCTACACCTTC | CASSLTGDDYGYTF
TRBJ2-7 | . | . | TRBV5-6 | TGTGCCAGCAGCTTGCGCATCTGGAGCGAGCAGTACTTC | CASSLRIWSEQYF
TRBJ2-7 | . | . | TRBV4-3 | TGCGCCAGCAGCCAAGGTGTAGGAAGTCCGTCCTACGAGCAGTACTTC | CASSQGVGSPSYEQYF
TRBJ2-7 | . | . | TRBV20-1 | TGCAGTGCTTACGGGACGCCGAGCTCCTACGAGCAGTACTTC | CSAYGTPSSYEQYF
TRBJ1-4 | TRBD1 | . | TRBV10-2 | TGCGCCAGCAGGAGACAGGGGAATGAAAAACTGTTTTTT | CASRRQGNEKLFF
TRBJ1-1 | . | once | TRBV14 | TGTGCCAGCACCCTGGGGCGCCGACGGGACACTGAAGCTTTCTTT | CASTLGRRRDTEAFF
TRBJ2-6 | . | many | TRBV7-9 | TGTGCCAGCAGCTTAGTGGTCTCTGGGGCCAACGTCCTGACTTTC | CASSLVVSGANVLTF
TRBJ1-2 | . | . | TRBV12-3/TRBV12-4 | TGTGCCAGCAGGGTGGGAGGAAACTATGACTACACCTTC | CASRVGGNYDYTF
TRBJ2-7 | . | . | TRBV5-1 | TGCGCCAGCAGCTTAAGTCCGGGGTCCGAGCAGTACTTC | CASSLSPGSEQYF
TRBJ2-1 | TRBD2 | . | TRBV12-3/TRBV12-4 | TGTGCCAGCACCTCAGGGGCTAGCGGGCCTTACAATGAGCAGTTCTTC | CASTSGASGPYNEQFF
TRBJ1-5 | . | . | TRBV4-2 | TGTGCCAGCAGCCAAGGGAGTGAGTTTAGCAATCAGCCCCAGCATTTT | CASSQGSEFSNQPQHF
TRBJ2-1 | TRBD2 | . | TRBV11-2 | TGTGCCAGCAGCTTGGAGACTAGCGGGTCCTACAATGAGCAGTTCTTC | CASSLETSGSYNEQFF
TRBJ2-1 | TRBD2 | few | TRBV6-1 | TGTGCCAGCGGCCAACTAGCGGGTTCCTACAATGAGCAGTTCTTC | CASGQLAGSYNEQFF
TRBJ1-5 | TRBD1 | . | TRBV28 | TGTGCCAGCAGCAGGACAGGGGCTACAGTTCGAAATCAGCCCCAGCATTTT | CASSRTGATVRNQPQHF
TRBJ2-7 | TRBD2 | . | TRBV12-3/TRBV12-4 | TGTGCCAGCAGTTTAATACTAGCGGGACGATTCGAGCAGTACTTC | CASSLILAGRFEQYF
TRBJ2-3 | . | . | TRBV10-3 | TGTGCCATCAGTGAGTCCAGGGTCGATACGCAGTATTTT | CAISESRVDTQYF
TRBJ2-7 | TRBD1 | few | TRBV5-1 | TGCGCCAGCAGCTTTGGGGACAGGGAGAAGCAGTACTTC | CASSFGDREKQYF
TRBJ2-7 | TRBD1 | . | TRBV5-1 | TGCGCCAGCAGCTTGGCCAGGGACAGGGATCGCGAGCAGTACTTC | CASSLARDRDREQYF
TRBJ2-1 | TRBD2 | . | TRBV5-1 | TGCGCCAGCAGAAATAGCGGGGGGGCGGGCAATGAGCAGTTCTTC | CASRNSGGAGNEQFF
TRBJ2-7 | . | . | TRBV5-1 | TGCGCCAGCAGCTCTGTTCCGTCCTACGAGCAGTACTTC | CASSSVPSYEQYF
TRBJ2-5 | . | . | TRBV12-3/TRBV12-4 | TGTGCCAGCAGTTCGCAAACAGAGACCCAGTACTTC | CASSSQTETQYF
TRBJ1-2 | TRBD1 | few | TRBV6-1 | TGTGCCAGCAGTGAAACCACAGGGGTCGGCTACACCTTC | CASSETTGVGYTF
TRBJ1-4 | . | few | TRBV5-1 | TGCGCCAGCAGCTTGGGGATCAACCCAACTAATGAAAAACTGTTTTTT | CASSLGINPTNEKLFF
TRBJ2-5 | . | . | TRBV20-1 | TGCAGTGCTAGAGATTTCTCGAGGGGGAGGCAGACCCAGTACTTC | CSARDFSRGRQTQYF
TRBJ2-5 | . | few | TRBV3-1 | TGTGCCAGCAGCCAAGATTCGTTCAGTCAAGAGACCCAGTACTTC | CASSQDSFSQETQYF
TRBJ2-1 | TRBD2 | many | TRBV7-8 | TGTGCCAGCAGCTTAGATCGCGGGGGACAGTTCTTC | CASSLDRGGQFF
TRBJ2-7 | TRBD1 | . | TRBV7-6 | TGTGCCAGCAGCTTAGAGAGGGGGCTCTCCTACAAGCAGTACTTC | CASSLERGLSYKQYF
TRBJ2-1 | TRBD2 | . | TRBV24-1 | TGTGCCACCAGTGATCCGCGGACTAGCCGCAATAAGCAGTTCTTC | CATSDPRTSRNKQFF
TRBJ1-2 | . | . | TRBV9 | TGTACCAGCAGCGTCTACGGGGGGGCACCAAGGGGTGGCTACACCTTC | CTSSVYGGAPRGGYTF
TRBJ1-2 | TRBD1 | . | TRBV7-9 | TGTGCCAGCAGCACCTCTGACAGGGGGAGAGGCTACACCTTC | CASSTSDRGRGYTF
TRBJ2-7 | . | many | TRBV20-1 | TGCAGTGCTCACCGGGACTCATACGAGCAGTACTTC | CSAHRDSYEQYF
TRBJ2-3 | TRBD2 | . | TRBV7-2 | TGTGCCAGCAGCCCCCTAGCGGGGGTTTATACGCAGTATTTT | CASSPLAGVYTQYF
TRBJ1-2 | . | . | TRBV5-1 | TGCGCCAGCAGCTTGTCCCGGGCAGGGCTCCTTTCTAACTATGGCTACACCTTC | CASSLSRAGLLSNYGYTF
TRBJ2-5 | . | . | TRBV6-5 | TGTGCCAGCAGGGAGACAGTAGACCAAGAGACCCAGTACTTC | CASRETVDQETQYF
TRBJ2-1 | TRBD1 | . | TRBV5-1 | TGCGCCAGCAGCTTGCCCAGGACAGGGGCGATGGTGGGGTCCTACAATGAGCAGTTCTTC | CASSLPRTGAMVGSYNEQFF
TRBJ2-3 | . | . | TRBV20-1 | TGCAGTGCTAGAGTCACCGGGTCCAACACAGATACGCAGTATTTT | CSARVTGSNTDTQYF
TRBJ2-7 | . | few | TRBV6-5 | TGTGCCAGCAGGGCAATCGACTCGGGAAACTACGAGCAGTACTTC | CASRAIDSGNYEQYF
TRBJ2-3 | . | . | TRBV5-1 | TGCGCCAGCAGCGTCGACCTGAGCACAGATACGCAGTATTTT | CASSVDLSTDTQYF
TRBJ1-1 | . | . | TRBV7-2 | TGTGCCAGCAGCTTATCCAGGGAACCTGAAGCTTTCTTT | CASSLSREPEAFF
TRBJ2-1 | TRBD2 | . | TRBV4-1 | TGCGCCAGCAGCCGAATCGGACTAGCGGGAGGACCCAATGAGCAGTTCTTC | CASSRIGLAGGPNEQFF
TRBJ1-2 | . | few | TRBV29-1 | TGCAGCGTTGTGAAGGACTATGGCTACACCTTC | CSVVKDYGYTF
TRBJ2-1 | . | few | TRBV14 | TGTGCCAGCAGCCAAGAAGGGAGGGGGGGCCACCACAATGAGCAGTTCTTC | CASSQEGRGGHHNEQFF
TRBJ2-3 | TRBD2 | . | TRBV20-1 | TGCAGTGCGTATAGCGGGGGGGCGGGAGATACGCAGTATTTT | CSAYSGGAGDTQYF
TRBJ1-4 | . | . | TRBV7-9 | TGTGCCAGCTCCCGGGACCACGTAGGAGGACTGTTTTTT | CASSRDHVGGLFF
TRBJ1-6 | . | . | TRBV7-2 | TGTGCCAGCAGCTTAATGAGTTATAATTCACCCCTCCACTTT | CASSLMSYNSPLHF
TRBJ2-1 | . | . | TRBV12-3/TRBV12-4 | TGTGCCAGCACCCCCGGCGGAAGCTCCTACAATGAGCAGTTCTTC | CASTPGGSSYNEQFF
TRBJ2-6 | TRBD2 | few | TRBV12-3/TRBV12-4 | TGTGCCAGCAGTCCTTTTTGGCTAGCGGGACGCTCTGGGGCCAACGTCCTGACTTTC | CASSPFWLAGRSGANVLTF